This TCR beta chain is from a study of Graves' ophthalmopathy and Graves' hyperthyroidism. Study-level background: Peripheral blood (taken before any treatment) was collected at initial diagnosis.

RNA transcripts provided the template for amplifying TCR beta CDR3 regions. HTBI primers primed a first-round RT-PCR, and a second-round multiplex PCR followed. Using its own MiXCR run on the multiplex PCR reads, TCRdb lists one record per CDR3 protein. This table holds roughly 700,000 distinct CDR3 sequences, 40% found once. Lactation, pregnancy, uncontrolled infections and other autoimmune diseases were all grounds for excluding patients. As the starting material, roughly 10 ml of fresh peripheral blood yielded the PBMCs. V dropped 1 base and J dropped 3 bases, with 12 bases sitting between them. CDR1 SEHNR and CDR2 FQNEAQ come from the germline V gene (reference sequence). CDR3 length: 16 residues.

Material: peripheral blood. The genes are TRBV7-9 and TRBJ2-2; unclear D gene. This sequence was found in an adult man with Graves' ophthalmopathy. CDR3 DNA sequence: TGTGCCAGCAGCTTAGTAAGGCGCCTTGACACCGGGGAGCTGTTTTTT. Its translation: CASSLVRRLDTGELFF.